One and the same sample provided the 16 T cell receptor beta chains below, sequenced in a study of T cell responses to AZD1222 COVID-19 vaccine. Some clones are missing from TCRdb's copy, which holds only in-frame ones; the method was immunoSEQ multiplex PCR. Found here are about 180,000 clones, roughly 93% of them singletons; the top ten hold under 1.1%. The sequencing used peripheral blood, collected 28 days after the second dose of the MenACWY control vaccine. These TCRs come from an adult who received the MenACWY meningococcal vaccine as a control.

CDR3 protein: CASTLKGGHVYEQYF. In nucleotides, the CDR3 is TGTGCCAGCACCCTGAAAGGGGGGCACGTCTACGAGCAGTACTTC. The V and J genes are TRBV7-2 and TRBJ2-7; the D call may be TRBD1 or TRBD2 (6 bases each). Germline V lookup: CDR1 SGHTA, CDR2 FQGNSA. V lost 7 bases, J lost 3 bases, and 19 bases lay in between. The CDR3 is 15 residues long. The whole variable domain, filled in from reference TRBV7-2 and TRBJ2-7, reads GAGVSQSPSNKVTEKGKDVELRCDPISGHTALYWYRQSLGQGLEFLIYFQGNSAPDKSGLPSDRFSAERTGGSVSTLTIQRTQQEDSAVYLCASTLKGGHVYEQYFGPGTRLTVT.

V gene TRBV19 combines with J gene TRBJ1-5, with a tentative D call TRBD1 (6 bases). The V end was cut by 7 bases, the J end by 3 bases, with 16 bases between. Germline V gene lookup returns CDR1 LNHDA and CDR2 SQIVND (reference sequence). The CDR3 extends over 15 amino acids. For the CDR3, the DNA is TGTGCCAGTACGGAGGGGGGAGGATTCAATCAGCCCCAGCATTTT. This translates into CASTEGGGFNQPQHF.

This sequence joins TRBV6-5 and TRBJ1-5; unclear D gene. The CDR3 is 15 amino acids. V was shortened by 6 bases and J by 0 bases, with 12 bases between the two germline ends. Per the germline V gene, CDR1 is MNHEY and CDR2 is SVGAGI. CDR3 sequence reads: CASSPVASSNQPQHF. The DNA of the CDR3 is TGTGCCAGCAGCCCGGTCGCCAGTAGCAATCAGCCCCAGCATTTT.

This clone has only one observation. This chain joins TRBV14 and TRBJ1-6, with D uncertain. This CDR3 region has 15 residues. Trimming removed 4 bases at V and 5 bases at J, with 12 bases between. CDR1 is SGHDN, CDR2 FVKESK, per germline. In DNA form, the CDR3 reads TGTGCCAGCAGCCCCTGGGTCCGGGATAATTCACCCCTCCACTTT. Encoded protein: CASSPWVRDNSPLHF.

V is TRBV18 and J is TRBJ2-3; D might be TRBD1 (5 bases). CDR1 and CDR2 (germline): KGHSH, LQKENI. Trimming cost V 4 bases and J 1 base, with 9 bases left between them. The CDR3 contains 14 residues. DNA of the CDR3: TGTGCCAGCTCACGGACAAGCGGCACAGATACGCAGTATTTT. Residues: CASSRTSGTDTQYF.

This sequence joins TRBV30 and TRBJ2-2, with a possible D match to TRBD1 (5 bases). The CDR3 is made up of 15 amino acids. CDR1 is GTSNPN, CDR2 SVGIG, per germline (reference sequence). The germline V and J ends were trimmed by 0 bases and 5 bases, with 13 bases remaining between them. The CDR3 here is CAWSVQAGPTGELFF. CDR3 coding DNA: TGTGCCTGGAGTGTACAAGCAGGGCCAACCGGGGAGCTGTTTTTT.

The CDR3 here is CASSETGDRTDTQYF. DNA of the CDR3: TGCGCCAGCAGCGAGACGGGGGACCGCACAGATACGCAGTATTTT. The chain joins TRBV5-1 to TRBJ2-3, with D possibly TRBD2 on 6 matching bases. Germline V gene lookup returns CDR1 SGHRS and CDR2 YFSETQ. Trimming removed 4 bases at V and 1 base at J, with 13 bases between. There are 15 residues in the CDR3.

V is TRBV7-9 and J is TRBJ1-6; D perhaps matches TRBD1 (5 bases). Trimming removed 1 base from V and 8 bases from J, with 9 bases in between. CDR1 is SEHNR, CDR2 FQNEAQ, per germline (reference sequence). There are 14 residues in the CDR3. The CDR3 region is CASSLGSRDSPLHF. The CDR3 nucleotides read TGTGCCAGCAGCTTAGGCTCCAGGGATTCACCCCTCCACTTT. The full variable domain, rest sourced from reference TRBV7-9 and TRBJ1-6, is DTGVSQNPRHKITKRGQNVTFRCDPISEHNRLYWYRQTLGQGPEFLTYFQNEAQLEKSRLLSDRFSAERPKGSFSTLEIQRTEQGDSAMYLCASSLGSRDSPLHFGNGTRLTVT.

Worth noting for this clone: This specimen includes other DNA sequences encoding the same CDR3. The rearrangement joins TRBV2 to TRBJ2-5; 11 bases are shared with TRBD2. The CDR3 is made up of 15 amino acids. Trimming at V came to 2 bases and at J to 5 bases, leaving 4 bases not matched to a gene. Looked up from germline, CDR1 is SNHLY and CDR2 is FYNNEI. CDR3 in DNA: TGTGCCAGCAGTGAAACTAGCGGGGGAAGGGAGACCCAGTACTTC. Translated, it gives CASSETSGGRETQYF.

The chain is built from TRBV4-2 and TRBJ1-3; the D is unclear. The CDR3 extends over 17 amino acids. CDR1 and CDR2 (germline): LGHNA, YNFKEQ. V shed 0 bases and J shed 4 bases, with 16 bases lying between them. CDR3: CASSQDPRSLLGNTIYF. CDR3 DNA sequence: TGTGCCAGCAGCCAAGATCCCAGGAGTTTGTTAGGAAACACCATATATTTT.

The J gene is TRBJ1-3, the V gene TRBV5-1; no clear D. The germline CDR1 and CDR2 sequences are SGHRS and YFSETQ. Between the trimmed V and J ends, which lost 4 bases and 0 bases, there was a span of 17 bases. This CDR3 is built from 17 residues. CDR3 in DNA: TGCGCCAGCAGCGGTATCCCCGGGTCCAACTCTGGAAACACCATATATTTT. This encodes CASSGIPGSNSGNTIYF.

The rearrangement links TRBV7-8 to TRBJ2-6; possible D gene TRBD1, 6 bases. V was cut by 5 bases and J by 1 base, with 12 bases left in between. The V gene's germline CDR1 is SGHVS and CDR2 FQNEAQ. The CDR3 loop spans 16 amino acids. The CDR3 DNA follows: TGTGCCAGCAGCGATAAAACAGGGTCTGGGGCCAACGTCCTGACTTTC. It specifies CASSDKTGSGANVLTF.

This sequence joins TRBV6-5 and TRBJ1-1; tentatively, D is TRBD1 (6 bases). The V gene's germline CDR1 is MNHEY and CDR2 SVGAGI. The CDR3 contains 14 residues. The V gene lost 6 bases and the J gene lost 1 base, with 12 bases spanning the gap. The CDR3 loop is CASRPGHSNTEAFF. The DNA for the CDR3 is TGTGCCAGCAGGCCGGGACACTCGAACACTGAAGCTTTCTTT.

The rearrangement links TRBV7-9 to TRBJ1-3; 11 positions match TRBD1. This CDR3 is built from 17 residues. Germline assignment: CDR1 SEHNR and CDR2 FQNEAQ (reference sequence). V dropped 0 bases and J dropped 1; count of bases not matched to a gene: 2. In nucleotides, the CDR3 is TGTGCCAGCAGCTTAGCCGGGACAGGGGGTTCTGGAAACACCATATATTTT. Its protein is CASSLAGTGGSGNTIYF.

The count of this clone is one. The CDR3 loop reads CASTGGGENTIYF. The CDR3 DNA reads TGTGCCAGCACAGGGGGCGGAGAAAACACCATATATTTT. The chain recombines TRBV19 with TRBJ1-3; 9 nucleotides line up with TRBD1. CDR1 and CDR2 (germline): LNHDA, SQIVND (reference sequence). This CDR3 is built from 13 residues. V lost 9 bases, J lost 6 bases, and 6 bases stayed unmatched.

The chain links TRBV7-2 to TRBJ1-3; 7 bases align to TRBD1. This CDR3 is 13 amino acids long. Germline V gene data show CDR1 as SGHTA and CDR2 as FQGNSA. The J segment lost 4 bases and the V segment lost 5 bases, leaving 2 bases of the junction unmatched. Here the CDR3 DNA reads TGTGCCAGCAGCCCGACAGGGGGAAACACCATATATTTT. Residues: CASSPTGGNTIYF.